This TCR beta chain derives from a study of cytomegalovirus exposure and HLA in healthy donors. Points on this clone: Its cognate antigen is unknown.

The study ran its PCR with 60 Vbeta and 13 Jbeta primers. Assay used: immunoSEQ multiplex PCR; TCRdb lists only in-frame clones, some missing. Among 180,000 or so clones, roughly 79% were seen once, and the ten largest hold more than 12%. CDR3 length: 15 amino acids. CDR1 and CDR2 (germline): WNHNN, SYGVQD (reference sequence). Trimming took 6 bases from V and 3 from J; bases not matched to a gene: 10. General observations from the study: A previous analysis found most TCR beta V segments productive roughly 87% or roughly 30% of the time. In a later analysis, HLA-associated TCR beta chains were more clonally expanded than equally common others. Apparent HLA restriction characterized most CMV-associated TCR beta chains in a later analysis. Researchers reported that a few CMV-associated chains were confirmed in vitro as CMV antigen-specific.

Sequencing was carried out using PBMCs. This receptor was taken from a man aged 45-60 years in good health and CMV-seropositive. V usage is TRBV10-1 and J usage is TRBJ1-1, with 7 bases fitting TRBD1. Written as DNA, the CDR3 is TGCGCCAGCAGGCTCGATGACAGGGTAGACACTGAAGCTTTCTTT. Translating gives CASRLDDRVDTEAFF.